Included here is one T cell receptor (beta chain) sequence, with context. Its cognate antigen is unknown. Data came from immunoSEQ multiplex PCR; TCRdb stores just in-frame clones and leaves some out. The sample includes approximately 84,000 clones, more than 85% of them seen just once. CDR1 MNHNS and CDR2 SASEGT come from the germline V gene. The ends were cut back, 2 bases at V and 2 bases at J, with 9 bases in the middle. This CDR3 is built from 14 residues. This sample was taken from a study of OX40 agonist ivuxolimab in advanced cancers. On the study more broadly: Among those treated, three patients had partial responses, one with hepatocellular carcinoma and two with cutaneous melanoma. Study outcomes and limitations: Average numbers of expanded clones were greater in CD8+ T cells than in CD4+.

The chain employs TRBV6-1 and TRBJ1-2; tentatively, D is TRBD1 (6 bases). The sequenced sample was CD4+ or CD8+ T cells sorted from blood, obtained in a trial of the OX40 agonist ivuxolimab. The origin of this receptor is an adult with an advanced solid tumor such as melanoma, head and neck, liver or kidney cancer. The CDR3 nucleotides are TGTGCCAGCAGTGAATTGGACAGCAACTATGGCTACACCTTC. Translation gives CASSELDSNYGYTF.